This TCR beta chain originates from a study of T cells in Graves' hyperthyroidism and ophthalmopathy (dated by TCRdb to about 2019). About the full investigation: Peripheral blood samples were taken at initial diagnosis, before any treatment was given. The paper reports TCR Vbeta CDR3 sequencing of approximately 130 peripheral blood samples: over 40 ophthalmopathy, over 70 hyperthyroidism and around 17 progressor patients. An independent validation cohort of under 20 hyperthyroidism patients and some 15 patients who later progressed to ophthalmopathy tested prospective prediction of ophthalmopathy. Thyroid tissue and blood T-cell repertoires from about six Graves' hyperthyroidism patients were also compared in the study. After blood sampling, hyperthyroidism patients were treated with methimazole at a starting dose of 30 mg daily, and ophthalmopathy patients were treated with high-dose intravenous methylprednisolone. To identify TCR V-J signatures that set the groups apart, the researchers used a discovery cohort of about a hundred patients, made up of around 42 with Graves' ophthalmopathy and 55 to 65 with stable Graves' hyperthyroidism. For training and testing, the 100 or so patients in the discovery cohort were randomly divided in a 7:3 ratio.

Stable Graves' hyperthyroidism was defined as the absence of progression to ophthalmopathy over 18 months of follow-up. Hyperthyroidism patients were newly diagnosed, with disease duration under 2 months, and aged 18 to 65 years. Exclusion was applied to patients with uncontrolled infections, other autoimmune diseases, pregnancy or lactation. Clinical symptoms, serum thyroxine and TRAb, thyroid ultrasound, and orbital computed tomography formed the basis for the diagnoses. Ficoll-Paque density gradient centrifugation was used to isolate PBMCs from 8.5 to 10 ml of fresh peripheral blood. Total RNA was extracted using Trizol reagent, and RNA quality was assessed on an Agilent 2100 Bioanalyzer. Amplification of TCR beta CDR3 regions was carried out from RNA transcripts. A first-round RT-PCR of the TCR CDR3 used the HTBI primer set with the Qiagen OneStep RT-PCR kit. Libraries were constructed in a second round of multiplex PCR, after which size selection and purification were carried out. The libraries were sequenced on an Illumina HiSeq2000 using paired-end 100 bp reads. In the source study's methods: SOAPnuke was used to process the raw data, removing reads that contained adapters or uncalled bases, had a mean Phred below 15, or lacked an exact match to the constant primer or identifier. High-quality paired reads were merged with COPE v1.2.5, and unique nucleotide sequences were defined as clonotypes. MiTCR v1.1 was used to align the clonotypes against IMGT TRBV, TRBD and TRBJ reference segments. Only V-J combinations with frequency above 0.0001, covering about 99% of repertoires, were analysed. A TCS score was defined as the ratio between F50 (clonal expansion) and ExV (chaos), using BLOSUM62-based TCRdist between CDR3 peptides within each V-J. Welch's t-statistics and random forest reduced roughly 530 V-J features to some 14, which were used in a naive Bayes classifier (R e1071). The public sequencing data were trimmed at Q25 with fastp and processed into clonotypes with MiXCR by TCRdb, which kept only in-frame beta chains. Each CDR3 protein appears once, grouped with its most common genes and DNA. V and J calls and clone size were set by TCRdb, not the authors. Here the sample has about 480,000 distinct CDR3 sequences; 13% to 15% occur a single time. Clones ranked in the top ten supply less than 20% of the sample.

On the study overall, not on this receptor specifically: A model built on a 13 V-J signature distinguished ophthalmopathy from stable hyperthyroidism, reaching 85% to 90% sensitivity and about 81% specificity in cross-validation and 80%/75% in testing. In validation, progression to ophthalmopathy was predicted by the model with nearly 71% sensitivity and approximately 78% specificity, a median of around 6.5 months before onset. Most expanded thyroid clonotypes (frequency above 0.001) were also detected in blood, suggesting blood repertoires may reflect thyroid immune responses. No statistical method was used to fix the sample size in advance, and group allocation was not hidden from the investigators.

This clonotype has just a few counts. Its antigen is currently not known. Base qualities were left out, and no much larger clone turns up one base away. Via the germline V gene, CDR1 is MGHDK and CDR2 SYGVNS. V ends up 3 bases short and J 4 bases short, with an unmatched junction base count of 11. The CDR3 has 16 amino acids, counting the end cysteine and phenylalanine. Only the CDR3 part of the read is kept: 48 bases, read in frame from the first base. The sample consisted of blood. This receptor was obtained from a woman aged 18-29 years with Graves' hyperthyroidism. The chain was built from TRBV25-1 and TRBJ1-2; 7 central bases correspond to TRBD1. Read as DNA, the sequence is TGTGCCAGCAGTGATTCCCTCAGGGGGGTTTTCTATGGCTACACCTTC. This sequence encodes CASSDSLRGVFYGYTF.